This TCR beta chain was sequenced in a study of T cells in Graves' hyperthyroidism and ophthalmopathy (dated by TCRdb to the late 2010s). For the wider study: A discovery cohort of roughly 100 patients, about 44 with Graves' ophthalmopathy and 57 with stable Graves' hyperthyroidism, was used to find distinguishing TCR V-J signatures. Thyroid tissue and blood T-cell repertoires from several Graves' hyperthyroidism patients were also compared in the study. Prospective prediction of ophthalmopathy was tested in an independent validation cohort consisting of fewer than 20 hyperthyroidism patients and some 17 patients who later progressed to ophthalmopathy. The paper describes TCR Vbeta CDR3 sequencing of 135 peripheral blood samples, made up of roughly 45 ophthalmopathy patients, more than 70 hyperthyroidism patients and roughly 17 progressor patients. Once sampling was done, hyperthyroidism patients were given methimazole at a starting dose of 30 mg daily, whereas ophthalmopathy patients were given high-dose intravenous methylprednisolone. For training and testing, the approximately 97 patients in the discovery cohort were randomly divided in a 7:3 ratio.

Ends trimmed: V by 8 bases, J by 6 bases; bases unmatched to a gene: 3. Reading the germline V gene gives CDR1 MNHEY and CDR2 SVGEGT. Taken from cysteine to phenylalanine, the CDR3 has 13 residues. CDR3 DNA only is kept here, 39 bases in frame from base 1. The TCR beta CDR3 regions were amplified from the RNA transcripts. The TCR CDR3 was subjected to a first round of RT-PCR using the HTBI primer set and the Qiagen OneStep RT-PCR kit. The libraries were constructed in a second round of multiplex PCR and then size-selected and purified. Libraries were sequenced paired-end with 100 bp reads on an Illumina HiSeq2000. The original pipeline was this. SOAPnuke was used to process the raw data, with reads discarded if the reads contained adapters or uncalled bases, had a mean Phred below 15, or lacked an exact constant-primer or identifier match. High-quality paired reads were merged using COPE v1.2.5, and each unique nucleotide sequence was defined as a clonotype. MiTCR v1.1 was used to align clonotypes to the IMGT TRBV, TRBD and TRBJ reference segments. The analysis included only V-J combinations with a frequency above 0.0001, which together covered roughly 99% of the repertoires. A TCS score was defined as the ratio of F50 (clonal expansion) to E x V (chaos), with BLOSUM62-based TCRdist applied between CDR3 peptides within each V-J. Welch's t-statistics and random forest reduced fewer than 600 V-J features to fewer than 15, which were used in a naive Bayes classifier (R e1071). The similarity between thyroid and blood repertoires was quantified using the Morisita-Horn index. TCRdb trimmed public reads at Q25 via fastp, called clones via MiXCR and kept in-frame beta chains. Rows with one shared CDR3 protein collapse into an entry with the most common genes and DNA. TCRdb, rather than the study authors, made the V and J calls. For this sample there are almost 600,000 distinct CDR3 sequences; roughly 50% appear just once. The top ten clones comprise more than 7.5% of the sample.

Overall results and qualifications from the work: No statistical method was used to fix the sample size in advance, and group allocation was not hidden from the investigators. Most expanded thyroid clonotypes (frequency above 0.001) were also detected in blood, a finding suggesting that blood repertoires may reflect thyroid immune responses. In validation, progression to ophthalmopathy was predicted by the model with nearly 71% sensitivity and 72.22% specificity, a median of roughly 6.4 months before onset. In cross-validation, a model built on a 13 V-J signature told ophthalmopathy apart from stable hyperthyroidism with approximately 91% sensitivity and roughly 81% specificity, and in testing the same model reached 80%/75%.

This clonotype was seen at least ten times. The antigen it binds to is not known. Per-base qualities were not stored, and no clone one base away is much larger. Stable Graves' hyperthyroidism was defined as no progression to ophthalmopathy during 18 months of follow-up. The hyperthyroidism patients were between 18 and 65 years old and newly diagnosed, with a disease duration of less than 2 months. Any patient with an uncontrolled infection, another autoimmune disease, pregnancy or lactation was excluded. Diagnoses were established on the basis of clinical symptoms, serum thyroxine and TRAb, thyroid ultrasound, and orbital computed tomography. Total RNA was extracted using Trizol reagent, and RNA quality was assessed on an Agilent 2100 Bioanalyzer.

The sample comprised peripheral blood or thyroid tissue (not recorded which). The sequence came from a woman between 18 and 30 years old with Graves' hyperthyroidism. The chain links TRBV6-2 or TRBV6-3 with TRBJ2-7, and TRBD2 aligns with 14 junction nucleotides. The DNA is as follows: TGTGCCAGCTGGACTAGCGGGAGGCGCGAGCAGTACTTC. It codes for CASWTSGRREQYF.